The clone carrying this TCR beta chain appeared many times. The antigen is undetermined. TCRdb reprocessed the reads via MiXCR and lists one record per CDR3 protein. This sample carries approximately 990,000 distinct CDR3 sequences, around a third of them seen once, and the ten largest clones take 11% to 15%. The sample comes from a study of T cell repertoires in cytomegalovirus infection. Trimming removed 5 bases from V and 3 bases from J; junction bases left unmatched: 8. Germline V CDR1 and CDR2: SGHVS, FQNEAQ. The CDR3 is 17 residues long. Study conclusions and caveats: Predominance within the ex vivo response was attributable to HLA-C-restricted CMV-specific TCR beta clonotypes. Public TCR beta family frequency separated CMV-and-HLA carriers, including in an independent cohort.

The source material was cultured CD8+ T cells from PBMCs, sampled from culture after CMV antigen stimulation. The rearrangement joins TRBV7-8 to TRBJ2-1, with 12 nucleotides matching TRBD2. The source of this sequence is a human donor in good health (CMV status not recorded). Some clones in this sample may be carry-over from other donors' samples. CDR3 protein: CASSPTSGGRDYNEQFF. The DNA for the CDR3 is TGTGCCAGCAGCCCTACTAGCGGGGGGCGCGACTACAATGAGCAGTTCTTC.